This is a list of T cell receptor beta chains from one sample in a study of blood T cell repertoires in COVID-19. Profiling relied on immunoSEQ multiplex PCR, and the TCRdb table lists in-frame clones only, not all of them. Seen here are approximately 120,000 clones, over 75% observed once, and the top ten hold about 12%. Sequenced material: peripheral blood. The receptors derive from a man aged 60-69 years with acute or convalescent COVID-19. The CDR3 runs from the conserved cysteine through the conserved F or W. D genes are given only for firm matches. Not all rows give a size; the values are once, few, many and, for expanded clones, a class.

clone_size: -; j_call: TRBJ2-1; d_call: -; v_call: TRBV19; cdr3_aa: CASSITGFSYNEQFF; cdr3_nt: TGTGCCAGTAGTATTACAGGGTTCTCCTACAATGAGCAGTTCTTC
clone_size: -; j_call: TRBJ2-7; d_call: TRBD1; v_call: TRBV30; cdr3_aa: CACGQGAFSYEQYF; cdr3_nt: TGTGCCTGTGGACAGGGGGCCTTCTCCTACGAGCAGTACTTC
clone_size: -; j_call: TRBJ2-6; d_call: TRBD1; v_call: TRBV5-4; cdr3_aa: CASSFIRQGAWGANVLTF; cdr3_nt: TGTGCCAGCAGCTTTATCCGGCAGGGGGCGTGGGGGGCCAACGTCCTGACTTTC
clone_size: many; j_call: TRBJ1-1; d_call: -; v_call: TRBV27; cdr3_aa: CASSRTLTGNTEAFF; cdr3_nt: TGTGCCAGCAGTCGGACACTCACAGGAAACACTGAAGCTTTCTTT
clone_size: -; j_call: TRBJ2-1; d_call: TRBD2; v_call: TRBV2; cdr3_aa: CASREGLAGPYNEQFF; cdr3_nt: TGTGCCAGCAGGGAGGGACTAGCGGGACCTTACAATGAGCAGTTCTTC
clone_size: -; j_call: TRBJ2-3; d_call: -; v_call: TRBV9; cdr3_aa: CASNRRDTDTQYF; cdr3_nt: TGTGCCAGCAATCGGCGGGACACAGATACGCAGTATTTT
clone_size: -; j_call: TRBJ1-4; d_call: -; v_call: TRBV6-5; cdr3_aa: CASIEGQWREKLFF; cdr3_nt: TGTGCCAGCATCGAAGGACAGTGGAGAGAAAAACTGTTTTTT
clone_size: -; j_call: TRBJ1-1; d_call: -; v_call: TRBV9; cdr3_aa: CASSSGASEAFF; cdr3_nt: TGTGCCAGCAGCTCTGGGGCCAGTGAAGCTTTCTTT
clone_size: -; j_call: TRBJ2-1; d_call: TRBD2; v_call: TRBV18; cdr3_aa: CASSPRTSGRNEQFF; cdr3_nt: TGTGCCAGCTCCCCGCGGACTAGCGGGCGGAATGAGCAGTTCTTC
clone_size: -; j_call: TRBJ1-2; d_call: -; v_call: TRBV6-6; cdr3_aa: CASSYSDATNYGYTF; cdr3_nt: TGTGCCAGCAGTTACAGCGACGCTACTAACTATGGCTACACCTTC
clone_size: -; j_call: TRBJ2-7; d_call: TRBD2; v_call: TRBV6-1; cdr3_aa: CASSERGLAVAYEQYF; cdr3_nt: TGTGCCAGCAGTGAAAGGGGACTAGCGGTGGCCTACGAGCAGTACTTC
clone_size: -; j_call: TRBJ2-2; d_call: TRBD2; v_call: TRBV19; cdr3_aa: CASSIGRSSGAITGELFF; cdr3_nt: TGTGCCAGTAGTATAGGTCGGTCTAGCGGGGCGATCACCGGGGAGCTGTTTTTT
clone_size: -; j_call: TRBJ2-7; d_call: TRBD2; v_call: TRBV3-1/TRBV3-2; cdr3_aa: CASSQGGRDPYEQYF; cdr3_nt: TGTGCCAGCAGCCAAGGCGGGAGGGACCCCTACGAGCAGTACTTC
clone_size: -; j_call: TRBJ1-4; d_call: -; v_call: TRBV19; cdr3_aa: CASSPGQGAKLFF; cdr3_nt: TGTGCCAGTAGTCCCGGCCAAGGGGCCAAACTGTTTTTT
clone_size: -; j_call: TRBJ2-1; d_call: TRBD2; v_call: TRBV5-1; cdr3_aa: CASSFGLAGVYNEQFF; cdr3_nt: TGCGCCAGCAGCTTTGGACTAGCGGGAGTATACAATGAGCAGTTCTTC
clone_size: -; j_call: TRBJ1-1; d_call: TRBD1; v_call: TRBV3-1/TRBV3-2; cdr3_aa: CASSLTGWVEAFF; cdr3_nt: TGTGCCAGCAGCCTGACAGGGTGGGTTGAAGCTTTCTTT
clone_size: -; j_call: TRBJ1-5; d_call: TRBD1; v_call: TRBV28; cdr3_aa: CASSLASTGGHQPQHF; cdr3_nt: TGTGCCAGCAGTTTAGCCTCGACAGGGGGGCATCAGCCCCAGCATTTT
clone_size: -; j_call: TRBJ2-7; d_call: TRBD2; v_call: TRBV5-8; cdr3_aa: CASSVEGLAHHEQYF; cdr3_nt: TGTGCCAGCAGCGTCGAGGGACTAGCACACCACGAGCAGTACTTC